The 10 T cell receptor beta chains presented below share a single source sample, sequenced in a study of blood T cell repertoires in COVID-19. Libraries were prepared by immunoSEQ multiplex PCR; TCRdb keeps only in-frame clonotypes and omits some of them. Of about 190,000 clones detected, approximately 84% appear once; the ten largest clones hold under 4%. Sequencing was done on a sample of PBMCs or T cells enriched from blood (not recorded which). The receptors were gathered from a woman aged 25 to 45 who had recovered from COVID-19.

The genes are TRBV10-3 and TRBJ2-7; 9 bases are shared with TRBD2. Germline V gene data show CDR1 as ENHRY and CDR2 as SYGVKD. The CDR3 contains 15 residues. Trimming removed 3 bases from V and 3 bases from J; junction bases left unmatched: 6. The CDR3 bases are TGTGCCATCAGTGAAAATAGCGGGGGCTTCTACGAGCAGTACGTC. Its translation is CAISENSGGFYEQYV.

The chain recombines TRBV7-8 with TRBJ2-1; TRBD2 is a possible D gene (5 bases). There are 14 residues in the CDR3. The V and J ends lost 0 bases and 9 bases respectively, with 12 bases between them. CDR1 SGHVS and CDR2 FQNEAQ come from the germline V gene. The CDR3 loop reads CASSLARSAGEQFF. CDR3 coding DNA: TGTGCCAGCAGCTTAGCTCGCTCGGCGGGTGAGCAGTTCTTC. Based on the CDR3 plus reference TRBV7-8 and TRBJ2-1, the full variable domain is GAGVSQSPRYKVAKRGQDVALRCDPISGHVSLFWYQQALGQGPEFLTYFQNEAQLDKSGLPSDRFFAERPEGSVSTLKIQRTQQEDSAVYLCASSLARSAGEQFFGPGTRLTVL.

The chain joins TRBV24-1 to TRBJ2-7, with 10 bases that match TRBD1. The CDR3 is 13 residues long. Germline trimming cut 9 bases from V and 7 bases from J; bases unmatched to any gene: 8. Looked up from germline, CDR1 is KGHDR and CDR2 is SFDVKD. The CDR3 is CATGDRGMGEQYF. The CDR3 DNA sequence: TGTGCCACCGGGGACAGGGGCATGGGGGAGCAGTACTTC.

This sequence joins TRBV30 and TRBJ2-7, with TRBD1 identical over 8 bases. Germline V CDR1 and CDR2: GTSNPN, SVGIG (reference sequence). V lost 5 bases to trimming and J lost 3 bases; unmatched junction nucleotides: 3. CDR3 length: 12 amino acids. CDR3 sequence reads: CAWGTGNYEQYF. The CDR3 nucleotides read TGTGCCTGGGGGACAGGTAACTACGAGCAGTACTTC. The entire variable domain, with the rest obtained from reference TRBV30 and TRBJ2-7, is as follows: SQTIHQWPATLVQPVGSPLSLECTVEGTSNPNLYWYRQAAGRGLQLLFYSVGIGQISSEVPQNLSASRPQDRQFILSSKKLLLSDSGFYLCAWGTGNYEQYFGPGTRLTVT.

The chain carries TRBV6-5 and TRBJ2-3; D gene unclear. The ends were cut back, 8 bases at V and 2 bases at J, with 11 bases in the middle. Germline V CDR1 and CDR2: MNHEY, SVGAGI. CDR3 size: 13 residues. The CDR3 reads CASRLTYTDTQYF. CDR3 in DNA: TGTGCCAGCCGCTTAACTTACACAGATACGCAGTATTTT.

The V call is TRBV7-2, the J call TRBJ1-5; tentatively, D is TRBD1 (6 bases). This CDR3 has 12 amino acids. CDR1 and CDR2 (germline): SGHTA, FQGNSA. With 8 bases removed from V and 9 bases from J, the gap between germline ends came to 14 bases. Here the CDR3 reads CASGGGLGPQHF. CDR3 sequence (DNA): TGTGCCAGCGGGGGGGGGCTTGGGCCCCAGCATTTT.

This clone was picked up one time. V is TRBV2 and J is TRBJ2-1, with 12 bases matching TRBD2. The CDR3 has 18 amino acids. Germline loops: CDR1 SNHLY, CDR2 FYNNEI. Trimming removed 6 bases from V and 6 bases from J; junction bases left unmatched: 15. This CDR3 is CASSVHPGLAGIANEQFF. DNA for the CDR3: TGTGCCAGCAGCGTACATCCGGGACTAGCGGGTATCGCCAATGAGCAGTTCTTC.

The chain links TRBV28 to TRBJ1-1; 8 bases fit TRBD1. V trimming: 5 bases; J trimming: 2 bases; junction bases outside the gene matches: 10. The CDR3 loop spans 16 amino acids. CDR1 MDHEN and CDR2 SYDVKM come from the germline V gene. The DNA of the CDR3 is TGTGCCAGCAGTCACAGACAGGGGACACTTAACACTGAAGCTTTCTTT. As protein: CASSHRQGTLNTEAFF. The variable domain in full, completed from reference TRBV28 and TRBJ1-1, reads DVKVTQSSRYLVKRTGEKVFLECVQDMDHENMFWYRQDPGLGLRLIYFSYDVKMKEKGDIPEGYSVSREKKERFSLILESASTNQTSMYLCASSHRQGTLNTEAFFGQGTRLTVV.

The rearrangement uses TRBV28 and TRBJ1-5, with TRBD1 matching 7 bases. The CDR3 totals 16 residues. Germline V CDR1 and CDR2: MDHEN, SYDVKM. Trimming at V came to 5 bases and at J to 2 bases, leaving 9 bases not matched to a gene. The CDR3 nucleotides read TGTGCCAGCAGTGCCCACAGGGGCGGGGGCAATCAGCCCCAGCATTTT. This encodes CASSAHRGGGNQPQHF.

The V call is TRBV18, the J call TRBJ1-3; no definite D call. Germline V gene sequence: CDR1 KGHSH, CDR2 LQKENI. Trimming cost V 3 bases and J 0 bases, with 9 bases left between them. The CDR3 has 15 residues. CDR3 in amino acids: CASSPTAVSGNTIYF. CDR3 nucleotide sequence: TGTGCCAGCTCACCTACAGCGGTCTCTGGAAACACCATATATTTT.